This T cell receptor (beta chain) came from a study of cytomegalovirus exposure and HLA in healthy donors. It was healthy bone marrow donors who served as donors. PCR was performed using 60 Vbeta and 13 Jbeta primers. Method: immunoSEQ multiplex PCR; TCRdb's copy keeps in-frame clones and lacks some. The table lists more than 100,000 clones, approximately 72% of them singletons. The CDR3 is made up of 10 amino acids. Germline loops: CDR1 SGHAT, CDR2 FQNNGV. Trimming took off 7 bases at V and 9 bases at J, with 10 bases between the two ends. The sequenced sample consisted of PBMCs. The sequence derives from a woman in her 40s in good health and CMV-seropositive. The rearrangement joins TRBV11-2 to TRBJ2-7, with a weak D call TRBD2 (5 bases). The CDR3 region is CASTRGAQYF. CDR3 coding DNA: TGTGCCAGCACCCGGGGAGCGCAGTACTTC.